A single sample gave rise to the 5 T cell receptor beta chains below, sequenced in a study of T cell responses to AZD1222 COVID-19 vaccine (dated by TCRdb to 2020 to 2022). The time point label on this specimen signifies: about 28 days (+/-7) after the second vaccine dose. The library relied on the immunoSEQ multiplex PCR assay. The clones in this table, taken by TCRdb from immuneACCESS, are in-frame only. Not every clone is retained; where verified, under half of the shortfall comes from an unresolved V gene, and the cause of the rest is unknown. The sample table shows approximately 110,000 clones, and approximately 89% are seen once. The ten largest clones add up to about 6.5% of the sample. This specimen was peripheral blood, taken 28 days after the second AZD1222 dose. The source of these receptors is an adult who received the AZD1222 COVID-19 vaccine.

The V call is TRBV19, the J call TRBJ1-1; D gene ambiguous. The germline gives CDR1 LNHDA, CDR2 SQIVND (reference sequence). CDR3 length: 15 amino acids. With 6 bases removed from V and 1 base from J, the gap between germline ends came to 15 bases. The CDR3 protein is CASSLPVGPNTEAFF. CDR3 sequence (DNA): TGTGCCAGTAGCCTCCCCGTGGGTCCGAACACTGAAGCTTTCTTT.

V usage is TRBV4-3 and J usage is TRBJ2-7, with 10 bases identical to TRBD2. Per germline, CDR1 LGHNA and CDR2 YSLEER. The trim removed 1 base at V and 3 bases at J, leaving 6 bases unmatched. This CDR3 region has 16 residues. Here the CDR3 DNA reads TGCGCCAGCAGCCAAGGGTTGCCTAGCGGGGGCTACGAGCAGTACTTC. It yields the protein CASSQGLPSGGYEQYF.

This sequence joins TRBV4-1 and TRBJ2-2; 13 nucleotides agree with TRBD2. CDR3 size: 16 residues. Germline V lookup: CDR1 MGHRA, CDR2 YSYEKL. V shed 2 bases and J 8 bases; nucleotides not matched to a gene: 5. The CDR3, as DNA: TGCGCCAGCAGCCAAAGACTAGCGGGGGGCGAGGGGGAGCTGTTTTTT. As protein: CASSQRLAGGEGELFF.

The chain recombines TRBV28 with TRBJ2-1; 12 bases fit TRBD2. Looked up from germline, CDR1 is MDHEN and CDR2 is SYDVKM. With V trimmed by 10 bases and J by 4 bases, 5 bases remained unmatched. The CDR3 spans 14 residues. In nucleotides, the CDR3 is TGTGCCACCCTAGCGGGGGGGCCTTACAATGAGCAGTTCTTC. This translates into CATLAGGPYNEQFF.

This clone appeared once. V usage is TRBV9 and J usage is TRBJ1-5; TRBD1 aligns across 8 bases. Germline V lookup: CDR1 SGDLS, CDR2 YYNGEE. The CDR3 spans 17 residues. The V gene end was trimmed by 4 bases and the J gene end by 0 bases; junction bases not matched to a gene: 9. The CDR3 DNA is TGTGCCAGCAGCAAGGACAGGGCCCCTAATAGCAATCAGCCCCAGCATTTT. This gives the protein CASSKDRAPNSNQPQHF.